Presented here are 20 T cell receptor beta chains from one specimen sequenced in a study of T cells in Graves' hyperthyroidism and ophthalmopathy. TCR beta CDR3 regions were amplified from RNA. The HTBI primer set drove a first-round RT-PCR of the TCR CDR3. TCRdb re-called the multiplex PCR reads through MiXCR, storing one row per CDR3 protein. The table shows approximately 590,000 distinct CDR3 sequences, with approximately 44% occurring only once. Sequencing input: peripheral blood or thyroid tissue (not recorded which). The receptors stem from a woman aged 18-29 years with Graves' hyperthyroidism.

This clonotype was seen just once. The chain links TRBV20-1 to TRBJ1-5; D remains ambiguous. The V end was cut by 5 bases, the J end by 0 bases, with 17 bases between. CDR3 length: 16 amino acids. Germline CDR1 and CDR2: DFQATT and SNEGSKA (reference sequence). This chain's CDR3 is CSARGGNSDSNQPQHF. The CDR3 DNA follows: TGCAGTGCTCGTGGAGGGAACAGCGATAGCAATCAGCCCCAGCATTTT.

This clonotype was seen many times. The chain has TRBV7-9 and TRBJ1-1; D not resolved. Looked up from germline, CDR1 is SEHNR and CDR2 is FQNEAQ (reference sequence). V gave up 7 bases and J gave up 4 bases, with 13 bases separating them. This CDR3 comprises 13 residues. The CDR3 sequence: CASNADTATEAFF. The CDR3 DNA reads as TGTGCCAGCAACGCCGACACGGCCACTGAAGCTTTCTTT.

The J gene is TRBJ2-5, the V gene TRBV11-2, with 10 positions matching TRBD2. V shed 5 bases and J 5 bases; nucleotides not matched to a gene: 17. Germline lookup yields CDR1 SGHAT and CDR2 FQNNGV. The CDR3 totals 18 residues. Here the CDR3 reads CASSTPAGGPVLGETQYF. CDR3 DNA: TGTGCCAGCAGCACCCCAGCGGGAGGGCCGGTGTTAGGGGAGACCCAGTACTTC. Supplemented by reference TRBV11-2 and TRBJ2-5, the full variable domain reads EAGVAQSPRYKIIEKRQSVAFWCNPISGHATLYWYQQILGQGPKLLIQFQNNGVVDDSQLPKDRFSAERLKGVDSTLKIQPAKLEDSAVYLCASSTPAGGPVLGETQYFGPGTRLLVL.

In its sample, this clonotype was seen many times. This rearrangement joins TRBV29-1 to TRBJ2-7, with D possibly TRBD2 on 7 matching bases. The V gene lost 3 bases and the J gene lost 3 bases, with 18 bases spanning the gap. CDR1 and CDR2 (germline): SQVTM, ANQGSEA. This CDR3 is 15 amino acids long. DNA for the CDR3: TGCAGCGTTGATTGGGAGGATAGGGGGGGCTACGAGCAGTACTTC. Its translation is CSVDWEDRGGYEQYF.

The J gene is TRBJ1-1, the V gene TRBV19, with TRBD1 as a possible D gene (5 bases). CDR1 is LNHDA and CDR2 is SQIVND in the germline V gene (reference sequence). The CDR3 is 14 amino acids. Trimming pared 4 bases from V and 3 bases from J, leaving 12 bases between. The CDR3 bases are TGTGCCAGTAGTAGGGGCGGGAGGGACACTGAAGCTTTCTTT. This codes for CASSRGGRDTEAFF.

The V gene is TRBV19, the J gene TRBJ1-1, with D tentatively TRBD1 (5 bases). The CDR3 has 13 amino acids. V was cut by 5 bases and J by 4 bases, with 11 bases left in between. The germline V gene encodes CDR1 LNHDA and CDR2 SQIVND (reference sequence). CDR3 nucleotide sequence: TGTGCCAGTAGTCCTCAGGGTTTCACTGAAGCTTTCTTT. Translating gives CASSPQGFTEAFF.

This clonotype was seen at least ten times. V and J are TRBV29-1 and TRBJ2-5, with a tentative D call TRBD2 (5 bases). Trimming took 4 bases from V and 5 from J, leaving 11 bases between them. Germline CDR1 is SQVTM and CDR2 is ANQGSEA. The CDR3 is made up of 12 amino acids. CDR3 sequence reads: CSVGRRGETQYF. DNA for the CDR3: TGCAGCGTTGGGCGGCGCGGGGAGACCCAGTACTTC.

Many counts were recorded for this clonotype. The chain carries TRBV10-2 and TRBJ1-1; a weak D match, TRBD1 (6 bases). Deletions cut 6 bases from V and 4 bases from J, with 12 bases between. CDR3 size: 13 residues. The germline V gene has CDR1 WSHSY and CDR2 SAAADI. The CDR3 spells CASRNTGTTEAFF. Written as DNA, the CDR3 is TGCGCCAGCAGAAACACAGGGACCACTGAAGCTTTCTTT.

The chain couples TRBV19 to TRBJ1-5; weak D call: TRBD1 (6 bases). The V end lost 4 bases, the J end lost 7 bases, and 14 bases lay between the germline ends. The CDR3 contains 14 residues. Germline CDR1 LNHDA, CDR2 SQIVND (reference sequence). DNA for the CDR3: TGTGCCAGTAGTAAACAGGGCGGTGGACAGCCCCAGCATTTT. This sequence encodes CASSKQGGGQPQHF.

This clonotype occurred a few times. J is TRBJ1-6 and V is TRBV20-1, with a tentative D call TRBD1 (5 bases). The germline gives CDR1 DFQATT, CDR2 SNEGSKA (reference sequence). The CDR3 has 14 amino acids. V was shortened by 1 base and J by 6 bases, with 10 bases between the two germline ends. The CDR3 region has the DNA TGCAGTGCTAGAGGGCAGGGTGGTAATTCACCCCTCCACTTT. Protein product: CSARGQGGNSPLHF.

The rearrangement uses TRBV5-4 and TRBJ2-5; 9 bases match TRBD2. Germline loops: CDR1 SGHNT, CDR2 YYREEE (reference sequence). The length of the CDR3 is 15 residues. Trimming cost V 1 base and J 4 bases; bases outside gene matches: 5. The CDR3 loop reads CASSLTAGGGETQYF. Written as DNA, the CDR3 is TGTGCCAGCAGCTTGACAGCGGGAGGAGGAGAGACCCAGTACTTC.

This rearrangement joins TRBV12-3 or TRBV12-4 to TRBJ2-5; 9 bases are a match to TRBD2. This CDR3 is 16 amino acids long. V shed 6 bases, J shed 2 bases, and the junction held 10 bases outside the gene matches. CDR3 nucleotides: TGTGCCAGCAGCCCCCTTAGACTAGCGGAACAAGAGACCCAGTACTTC. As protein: CASSPLRLAEQETQYF.

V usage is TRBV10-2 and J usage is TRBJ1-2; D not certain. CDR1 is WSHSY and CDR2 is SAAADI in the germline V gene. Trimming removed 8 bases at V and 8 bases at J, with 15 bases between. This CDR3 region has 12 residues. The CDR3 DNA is TGCGCCAGCGGCAACGCAAGGGCCGGCTACACCTTC. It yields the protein CASGNARAGYTF.

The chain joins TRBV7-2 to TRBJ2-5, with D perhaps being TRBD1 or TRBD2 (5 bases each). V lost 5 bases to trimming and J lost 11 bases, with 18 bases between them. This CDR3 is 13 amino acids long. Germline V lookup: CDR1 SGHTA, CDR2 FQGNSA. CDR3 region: CASSLNLGDTQYF. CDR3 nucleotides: TGTGCCAGCAGCCTGAACTTGGGGGATACGCAGTACTTC.

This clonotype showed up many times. The CDR3 here is CASSETGNNQPQHF. CDR3 DNA sequence: TGTGCCAGCAGCGAGACAGGGAACAATCAGCCCCAGCATTTT. This chain connects TRBV7-2 to TRBJ1-5; 7 bases match TRBD1. CDR1 is SGHTA and CDR2 is FQGNSA in the germline V gene. The CDR3 covers 14 residues. The V gene end was trimmed by 5 bases and the J gene end by 3 bases; junction bases not matched to a gene: 4.

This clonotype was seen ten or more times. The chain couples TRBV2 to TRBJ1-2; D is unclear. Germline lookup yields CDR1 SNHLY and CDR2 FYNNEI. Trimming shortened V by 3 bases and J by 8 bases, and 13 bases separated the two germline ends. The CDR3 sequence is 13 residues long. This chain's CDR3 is CASSEAESWGYTF. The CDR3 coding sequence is TGTGCCAGCAGTGAGGCAGAAAGTTGGGGCTACACCTTC.

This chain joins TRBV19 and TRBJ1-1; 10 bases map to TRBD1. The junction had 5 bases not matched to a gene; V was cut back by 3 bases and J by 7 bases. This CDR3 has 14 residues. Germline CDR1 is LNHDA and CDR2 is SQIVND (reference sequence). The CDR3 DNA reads TGTGCCAGTAGTATCGACAGGGGGCCGAGTGAAGCTTTCTTT. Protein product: CASSIDRGPSEAFF.

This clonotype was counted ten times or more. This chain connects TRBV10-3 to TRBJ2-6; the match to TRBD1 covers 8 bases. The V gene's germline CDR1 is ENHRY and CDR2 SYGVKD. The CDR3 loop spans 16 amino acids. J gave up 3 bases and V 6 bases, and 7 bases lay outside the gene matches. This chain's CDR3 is CAIRADRAGGANVLTF. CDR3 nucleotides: TGTGCCATCAGGGCGGACAGGGCCGGTGGGGCCAACGTCCTGACTTTC.

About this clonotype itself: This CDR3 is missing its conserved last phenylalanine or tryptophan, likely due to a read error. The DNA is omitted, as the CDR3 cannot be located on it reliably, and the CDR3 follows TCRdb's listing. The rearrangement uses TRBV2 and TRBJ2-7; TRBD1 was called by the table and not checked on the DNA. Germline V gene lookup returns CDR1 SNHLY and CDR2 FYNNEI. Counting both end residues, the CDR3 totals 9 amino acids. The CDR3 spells CASSQPRGL.

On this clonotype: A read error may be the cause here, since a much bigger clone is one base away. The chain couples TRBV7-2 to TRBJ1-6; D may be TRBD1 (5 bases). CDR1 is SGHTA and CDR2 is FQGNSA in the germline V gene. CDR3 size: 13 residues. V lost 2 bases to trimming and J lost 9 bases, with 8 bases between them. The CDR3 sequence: CASSLFGGSPLHF. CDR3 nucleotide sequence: TGTGCCAGCAGCTTATTCGGGGGTTCACCCCTCCACTTT.